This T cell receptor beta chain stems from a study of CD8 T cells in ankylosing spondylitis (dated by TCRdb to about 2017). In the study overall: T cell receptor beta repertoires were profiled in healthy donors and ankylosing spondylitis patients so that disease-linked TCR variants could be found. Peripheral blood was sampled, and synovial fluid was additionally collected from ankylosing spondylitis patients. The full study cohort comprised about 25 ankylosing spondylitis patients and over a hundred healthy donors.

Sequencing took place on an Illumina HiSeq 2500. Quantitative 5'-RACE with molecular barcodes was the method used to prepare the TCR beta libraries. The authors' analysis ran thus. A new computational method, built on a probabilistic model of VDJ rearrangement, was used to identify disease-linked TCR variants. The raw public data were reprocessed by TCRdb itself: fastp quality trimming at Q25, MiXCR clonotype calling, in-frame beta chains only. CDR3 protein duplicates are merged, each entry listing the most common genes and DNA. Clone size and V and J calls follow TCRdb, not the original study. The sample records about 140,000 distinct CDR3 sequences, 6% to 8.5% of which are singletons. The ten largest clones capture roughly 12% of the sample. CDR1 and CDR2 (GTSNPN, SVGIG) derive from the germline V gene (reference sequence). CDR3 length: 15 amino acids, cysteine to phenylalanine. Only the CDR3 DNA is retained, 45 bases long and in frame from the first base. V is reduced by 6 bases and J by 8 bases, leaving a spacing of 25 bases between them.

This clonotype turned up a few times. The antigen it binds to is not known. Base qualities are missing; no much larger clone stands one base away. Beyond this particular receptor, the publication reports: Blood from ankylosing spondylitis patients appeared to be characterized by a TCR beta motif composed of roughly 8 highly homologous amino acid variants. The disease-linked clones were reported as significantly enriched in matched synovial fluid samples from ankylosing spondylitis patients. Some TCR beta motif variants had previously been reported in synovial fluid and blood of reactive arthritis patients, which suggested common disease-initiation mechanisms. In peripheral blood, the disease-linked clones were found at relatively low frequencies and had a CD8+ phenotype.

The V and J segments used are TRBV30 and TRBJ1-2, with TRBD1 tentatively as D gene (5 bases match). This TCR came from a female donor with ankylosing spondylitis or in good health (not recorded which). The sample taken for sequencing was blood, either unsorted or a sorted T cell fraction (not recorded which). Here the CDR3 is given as CACLRPSRVAYGYTF. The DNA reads TGTGCCTGCCTCCGCCCGTCCAGGGTCGCCTACGGCTACACCTTC.